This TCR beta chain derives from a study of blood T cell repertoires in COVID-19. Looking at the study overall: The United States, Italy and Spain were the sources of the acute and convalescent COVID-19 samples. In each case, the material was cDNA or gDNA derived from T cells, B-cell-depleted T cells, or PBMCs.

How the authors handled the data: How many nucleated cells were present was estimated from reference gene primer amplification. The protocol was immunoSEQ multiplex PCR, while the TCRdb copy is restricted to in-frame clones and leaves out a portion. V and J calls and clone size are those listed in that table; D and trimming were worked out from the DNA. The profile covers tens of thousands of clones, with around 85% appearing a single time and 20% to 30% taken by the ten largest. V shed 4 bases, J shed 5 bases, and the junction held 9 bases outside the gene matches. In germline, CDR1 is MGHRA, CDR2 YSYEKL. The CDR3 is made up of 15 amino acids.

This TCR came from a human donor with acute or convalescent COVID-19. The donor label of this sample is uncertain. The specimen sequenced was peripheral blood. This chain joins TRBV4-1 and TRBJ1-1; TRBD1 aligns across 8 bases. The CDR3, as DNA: TGCGCCAGCAGCCCCCGAGACACAGGGGGGACTGAAGCTTTCTTT. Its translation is CASSPRDTGGTEAFF.